This entry is about one T cell receptor beta chain. Its antigen target is currently unknown. It has no much larger one-base neighbor in the sample; base qualities were not kept. The sample comes from a study of Ad26.COV2.S vaccination and SARS-CoV-2 variants (dated by TCRdb to the early 2020s). Regarding the research as a whole: Vaccine-arm donors were drawn from COV1001, a multicentre, randomized, double-blind, placebo-controlled phase I-IIa trial of Ad26.COV2.S in healthy adults. Ad26.COV2.S was administered intramuscularly at 5 x 10^10 or 1 x 10^11 viral particles, either as a single shot or as two shots given 56 days apart. Sequencing of the TCRbeta repertoire served to evaluate the specificity and breadth of SARS-CoV-2-reactive T cell receptors following Ad26.COV2.S vaccination. A total of 32 samples were included in the TCR-sequenced set, comprising around 19 Ad26.COV2.S vaccine recipients, 5 placebo recipients and 8 SARS-CoV-2 convalescent individuals. Trial participants were randomized into five groups of five: low-dose or high-dose Ad26.COV2.S given once or twice, or placebo on both occasions. Throughout the experiments and outcome assessment, investigators stayed blinded to trial group allocation. Summary of the overall study and its limitations: The authors noted that the TCR breadth and depth analyses may have underestimated total T cell responses. Vaccine and placebo recipients had comparable non-spike TCR breadth, which fits with the vaccine containing only spike. The study lacked the statistical power to compare responses across vaccine doses or regimens. After vaccination, substantial breadth of spike-specific CD8+ and CD4+ T cell responses was reported. Compared with placebo recipients, Ad26.COV2.S recipients showed higher spike-specific TCR breadth (P = 0.0014).

The immunoSEQ Assay was used to sequence TCRbeta CDR3 regions. After extraction, genomic DNA underwent amplification by bias-controlled multiplex PCR, followed by high-throughput sequencing. In the original analysis: To quantify the absolute abundance of each unique TCRbeta CDR3 region, sequences were collapsed and filtered. T cell fraction was estimated by normalizing TCRbeta template counts to usable DNA, which was measured by amplifying reference genes present in all nucleated cells. Repertoire TCRs were annotated as SARS-CoV-2-specific by exact matching of V gene, CDR3 amino acid sequence and J gene to a known reactive TCR set. The reference SARS-CoV-2 TCR set was obtained from MIRA and was filtered for enrichment in COVID-19-positive ImmuneCODE repertoires, whereby public or cross-reactive TCRs were removed. Drawing on the MIRA antigens, annotated TCRs were analysed further at the level of specific ORF or position within ORF. Depth was the summed frequency of annotated unique rearrangements, while breadth was defined as annotated unique rearrangements over total unique productive rearrangements. Two-sided Wilcoxon rank-sum tests were used to compare TCR breadth between groups. What TCRdb holds here is the immuneACCESS table cut down to in-frame rearrangements. Part of the clones is not present; checked against another copy, under half of the missing clones reflect an unresolved V gene, and the others are unexplained. The V and J calls and clone size are taken from that table; D and trimming were inferred from the DNA. This sample gives around 300,000 clones in total; 70% to 90% of them show up just once. The leading ten clones occupy approximately 12% of the sample.

The CDR3 has 11 amino acids, counting the end cysteine and phenylalanine. Of all the DNA, just the CDR3 is kept, 33 bases in frame from base 1. V sheds 8 bases and J sheds 3 bases, leaving 8 bases between their ends. The germline V gene (reference sequence) supplies CDR1 WNHNN and CDR2 SYGVQD. The treatment or condition label, as the study defines it: 15 to 20 received Ad26.COV2.S at low or high dose, single or two shots; roughly five received placebo; per-sample allocation not given. For vaccine and placebo recipients, the sequenced repertoires came from samples collected on day 63 after the first injection. Between 29 July and 7 August 2020, Cohort 1b enrolled some 25 adults aged 18-55 years at one site in Boston, USA. Ad26.COV2.S consisted of a replication-incompetent adenovirus type 26 vector by which a prefusion-stabilized SARS-CoV-2 spike protein from the original Wuhan strain was expressed.

This sequence uses TRBV10-1 and TRBJ2-7; no confident D gene assignment can be made. The clonotype was recovered from a person aged 18-60 years who received the Ad26.COV2.S COVID-19 vaccine or a placebo. The sequencing here drew on peripheral blood, taken in a trial of Ad26.COV2.S vaccine versus placebo. In nucleotide form, the sequence is TGCGCCAGCTCTGCTGGCTACGAGCAGTACTTC. Its amino acids are CASSAGYEQYF.